This TCR beta chain was found in a study of cytomegalovirus exposure and HLA in healthy donors. The junction had 5 bases not matched to a gene; V was cut back by 1 base and J by 7 bases. This CDR3 region has 15 residues. Germline V lookup: CDR1 SGHKS, CDR2 YYEKEE (reference sequence). The table came from immunoSEQ multiplex PCR; TCRdb's copy has only in-frame clones and leaves some out. The sample consists of hundreds of thousands of clones, more than 80% of them appearing once. The source material was PBMCs. V usage is TRBV5-5 and J usage is TRBJ2-1; 10 bases are shared with TRBD2. This sequence was found in a woman under 30 in good health and CMV-seronegative. The CDR3 loop reads CASSLQAGGQNEQFF. CDR3 in DNA: TGTGCCAGCAGCTTGCAAGCGGGGGGGCAAAATGAGCAGTTCTTC.